This T cell receptor (beta chain) was observed in a study of blood T cell repertoires in COVID-19 (dated by TCRdb to 2020 to 2021). Looking at the study overall: Collaborator samples came from the United States, Italy and Spain and covered acute and convalescent phases of COVID-19. The samples were drawn from the first 160 participants of the ongoing ImmuneRACE study and from 950 to 1,500 subjects provided by 6 global collaborators. The sample metadata nearly always contained a de-identified subject ID, COVID-19 status, age in years and sex. A freely available public database, intended as a resource for researchers studying the immune response to SARS-CoV-2, is where the repertoires were released. Where available, HLA class I and class II types were obtained from metadata supplied by the sample provider rather than from assay-based typing. The prospective study material was composed of cDNA or gDNA derived from T cells, B-cell-depleted T cells, or PBMCs. Subjects who had been exposed to COVID-19, were actively infected with it, or had recovered from it provided the deeply sampled blood TCRbeta repertoires that made up the dataset.

The immunoSEQ Assay, a bias-controlled multiplex PCR, was used to amplify TCRbeta CDR3 regions from genomic DNA. The source study handled its data this way. The number of nucleated cells in each sample was estimated from the amplification of reference gene primers within the assay. To quantify the absolute abundance of each unique TCRbeta CDR3 rearrangement, sequence reads were collapsed and filtered. For each sample, productive Simpson clonality was calculated as the square root of Simpson's diversity index over productive rearrangements. TCRdb carries this immuneACCESS record with in-frame sequences only. Its versions omit some clonotypes, under half of them owing to an unresolved V gene in the studies checked, with the rest unexplained. For V, J and clone size, that table is used; D and trimming come from the DNA. In all, the sample holds around 57,000 clones, and 90% of those were seen once. Around 3.9% of the sample is in the top ten clones.

Collaborating institutions collected whole blood in K2EDTA tubes following their own protocols. For TCRbeta analysis, collaborators shipped samples in one of three forms: frozen whole blood, isolated PBMCs, or DNA extracted from either of those sample types. Overall study results and their limits: The amount of clinical and demographic metadata varied by source and participant and was provided uncurated.

This clone was detected only a few times. Its antigen remains unidentified. Nothing much larger sits one base from this clone, and base qualities are not available. Including cysteine and phenylalanine, the CDR3 has 14 amino acids. Just CDR3 DNA is preserved here, 42 bases in frame from base 1. The germline V gene (reference sequence) supplies CDR1 LNHDA and CDR2 SQIVND. Ends trimmed: V by 6 bases, J by 5 bases; bases unmatched to a gene: 3. The sequence was obtained from a man in his fifties with acute or convalescent COVID-19. This chain is built from TRBV19 and TRBJ1-6, with 8 middle bases fitting TRBD1. Material for sequencing was peripheral blood. The CDR3 in this case is CASRDRGDNSPLHF. The DNA reads as follows: TGTGCCAGTAGAGACAGGGGTGATAATTCACCCCTCCACTTT.